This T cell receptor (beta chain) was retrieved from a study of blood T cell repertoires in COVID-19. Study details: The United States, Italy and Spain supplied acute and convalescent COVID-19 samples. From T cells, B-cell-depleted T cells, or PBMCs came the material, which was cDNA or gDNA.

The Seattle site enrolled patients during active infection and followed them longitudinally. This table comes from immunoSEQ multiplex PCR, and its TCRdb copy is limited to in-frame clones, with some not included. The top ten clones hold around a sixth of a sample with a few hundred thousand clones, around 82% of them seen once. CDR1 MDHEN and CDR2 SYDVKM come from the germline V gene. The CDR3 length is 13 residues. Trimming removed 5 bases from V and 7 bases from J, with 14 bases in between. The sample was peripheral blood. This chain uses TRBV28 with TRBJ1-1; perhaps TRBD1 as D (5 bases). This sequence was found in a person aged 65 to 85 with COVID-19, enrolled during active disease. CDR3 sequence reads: CASSTPGRGEAFF. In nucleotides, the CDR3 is TGTGCCAGCAGTACCCCAGGGCGGGGTGAAGCTTTCTTT.